Presented here are 15 T cell receptor beta chains from one specimen sequenced in a study of shared clonotypes between healthy human individuals. Method: immunoSEQ multiplex PCR; TCRdb's copy keeps in-frame clones and lacks some. The sample consists of more than 2,000,000 clones, approximately 95% of them appearing once. The sequencing sample was made of naive CD4+ T cells from PBMCs. As to subset: CD45RA+ positively selected. All receptors come from a man between 18 and 35 years old in good health. Some clones in this sample may be carry-over from other donors' samples.

This sequence joins TRBV4-1 and TRBJ2-3, with D possibly matching TRBD1 (5 bases). This CDR3 comprises 18 residues. CDR1 is MGHRA and CDR2 is YSYEKL in the germline V gene. The ends were cut back, 0 bases at V and 1 base at J, with 17 bases in the middle. The CDR3 loop reads CASSQEGPEVVGTDTQYF. The CDR3 coding sequence is TGCGCCAGCAGCCAAGAGGGGCCCGAGGTGGTTGGCACAGATACGCAGTATTTT.

The chain uses TRBV9 and TRBJ1-3, with a weak D call TRBD1 (6 bases). Looked up from germline, CDR1 is SGDLS and CDR2 is YYNGEE. The V and J ends lost 3 bases and 8 bases respectively, with 15 bases between them. The CDR3 spans 14 residues. The CDR3 reads CASSAGQQRYTIYF. The CDR3 DNA is TGTGCCAGCAGCGCGGGACAACAACGGTACACCATATATTTT.

Only a few counts were recorded for this clone. V is TRBV19 and J is TRBJ1-2, with 7 bases identical to TRBD1. Losses at the gene ends were 6 bases for V and 4 bases for J; bases not matched to a gene: 11. This CDR3 spans 15 amino acids. Germline loops: CDR1 LNHDA, CDR2 SQIVND (reference sequence). In nucleotides, the CDR3 is TGTGCCAGTAGGCGACCGGGACAGACGGCCTATGGCTACACCTTC. This codes for CASRRPGQTAYGYTF.

In regard to this clone: Its ends do not fully match the called genes, so a read error is possible. J is TRBJ2-3 and V is TRBV7-3, with TRBD2 matching over 11 bases. The CDR3 has 14 residues. CDR1 and CDR2 (germline): SGHTA, FQGTGA. DNA for the CDR3: TGTGCCAGCAGCTTAACGTTTTCTAGCGGGAGGATGGATTTT. Its translation is CASSLTFSSGRMDF.

The V call is TRBV14, the J call TRBJ2-1, with TRBD2 matching 12 bases. The germline CDR1 and CDR2 sequences are SGHDN and FVKESK. Trimming cost V 4 bases and J 8 bases; bases outside gene matches: 12. CDR3 length: 17 amino acids. The CDR3 protein is CASSRRLRTSGMDEQFF. CDR3 in DNA: TGTGCCAGCAGCCGACGACTACGGACTAGCGGGATGGATGAGCAGTTCTTC.

The chain links TRBV28 to TRBJ2-3; a weak D match, TRBD1 (6 bases). This CDR3 region has 15 residues. V gave up 4 bases and J gave up 0 bases, with 11 bases separating them. Germline V gene data show CDR1 as MDHEN and CDR2 as SYDVKM. The CDR3: CASSYIRGSTDTQYF. CDR3 nucleotide sequence: TGTGCCAGCAGTTATATCAGGGGAAGCACAGATACGCAGTATTTT.

With respect to this clone: In the same sample, other DNA sequences code for this CDR3. This rearrangement joins TRBV7-3 to TRBJ2-1, with 8 bases identical to TRBD2. The CDR3 sequence is 16 residues long. V lost 1 base and J lost 0; bases outside the gene matches: 2. Germline lookup yields CDR1 SGHTA and CDR2 FQGTGA. CDR3 residues: CASSLIAGSSYNEQFF. CDR3 nucleotide sequence: TGTGCCAGCAGCTTAATAGCGGGAAGCTCCTACAATGAGCAGTTCTTC.

This rearrangement joins TRBV11-2 to TRBJ2-3; no reliable D call. V was shortened by 3 bases and J by 0 bases, with 7 bases between the two germline ends. The CDR3 has 14 residues. Germline CDR1 SGHAT, CDR2 FQNNGV. The CDR3: CASSFGSSTDTQYF. CDR3 DNA sequence: TGTGCCAGCAGCTTTGGTAGTAGCACAGATACGCAGTATTTT.

The V gene is TRBV28, the J gene TRBJ2-2; 13 bases map to TRBD2. Germline-derived CDR1 and CDR2 are MDHEN and SYDVKM. With 8 bases clipped from V and 3 bases from J, the junction kept 0 bases outside the gene matches. The CDR3 spans 14 residues. The CDR3 here is CASGTSGDTGELFF. As DNA, the CDR3 is TGTGCCAGCGGGACTAGCGGGGACACCGGGGAGCTGTTTTTT.

The chain couples TRBV6-1 to TRBJ2-5; D might be TRBD2 (5 bases). This CDR3 is built from 15 residues. Per germline, CDR1 MNHNS and CDR2 SASEGT. V lost 9 bases to trimming and J lost 3 bases, with 20 bases between them. As DNA, the CDR3 is TGTGCCAGTCGCGAACGGCGGAGCGGAAAAGAGACCCAGTACTTC. Translation: CASRERRSGKETQYF.

The gene calls are TRBV5-7 and TRBJ2-2, with TRBD2 matching over 8 bases. TRBV5-7 counts as an open reading frame of uncertain function. Losses at the gene ends were 4 bases for V and 5 bases for J; bases not matched to a gene: 10. The CDR3 contains 16 residues. This CDR3 reads CASSPRCGGRTGELFF. CDR3 DNA: TGTGCCAGCAGCCCCCGCTGCGGGGGGCGGACCGGGGAGCTGTTTTTT.

This clone was detected a few times. The chain combines TRBV29-1 with TRBJ1-1; D unclear. Germline CDR1 is SQVTM and CDR2 is ANQGSEA. This CDR3 contains 13 residues. The germline V and J ends were trimmed by 3 bases and 1 base, with 9 bases remaining between them. CDR3 in amino acids: CSVDPERNTEAFF. Here the CDR3 DNA reads TGCAGCGTTGACCCAGAGAGGAACACTGAAGCTTTCTTT.

This clone was seen once. This chain links TRBV6-6 with TRBJ2-2, with D unresolved. This CDR3 is built from 12 residues. Per germline, CDR1 MNHNY and CDR2 SVGAGI (reference sequence). The V end was cut by 0 bases, the J end by 6 bases, with 2 bases between. The DNA of the CDR3 is TGTGCCAGCAGTTACTCGGCCGGGGAGCTGTTTTTT. It codes for CASSYSAGELFF.

This chain links TRBV5-4 with TRBJ1-3, with D maybe TRBD1 (6 bases). The CDR3 covers 15 residues. Trimming took off 3 bases at V and 0 bases at J, with 10 bases between the two ends. Per germline, CDR1 SGHNT and CDR2 YYREEE (reference sequence). The DNA of the CDR3 is TGTGCCAGCAGCTCGGACAGTTACTCTGGAAACACCATATATTTT. Protein sequence: CASSSDSYSGNTIYF.

In the case of this clone: This specimen includes other DNA sequences encoding the same CDR3. The chain is built from TRBV18 and TRBJ1-1; TRBD1 matches 7 bases. The CDR3 loop spans 14 amino acids. V was clipped by 4 bases and J by 1 base; unmatched bases: 3. The germline CDR1 and CDR2 sequences are KGHSH and LQKENI. This CDR3 reads CASSRGQPNTEAFF. The CDR3 DNA reads TGTGCCAGCTCACGGGGACAGCCGAACACTGAAGCTTTCTTT.